One and the same sample provided the 8 T cell receptor beta chains below, sequenced in a study of blood T cell repertoires in COVID-19. Here immunoSEQ multiplex PCR was the method, and the copy in TCRdb shows in-frame clones only, minus some. The sample carries roughly 330,000 clones, roughly 90% recorded once. The sample taken for sequencing was peripheral blood. The receptors here all came from a man younger than 35 who had recovered from COVID-19.

The chain recombines TRBV7-9 with TRBJ1-1; tentatively, D is TRBD1 (5 bases). Germline-derived CDR1 and CDR2 are SEHNR and FQNEAQ (reference sequence). This CDR3 has 13 amino acids. Trimming removed 3 bases at V and 5 bases at J, with 10 bases between. CDR3 nucleotide sequence: TGTGCCAGCAGCTTGACAGAGGTTACTGAAGCTTTCTTT. This encodes CASSLTEVTEAFF. Complete variable domain (other parts from reference TRBV7-9 and TRBJ1-1): DTGVSQNPRHKITKRGQNVTFRCDPISEHNRLYWYRQTLGQGPEFLTYFQNEAQLEKSRLLSDRFSAERPKGSFSTLEIQRTEQGDSAMYLCASSLTEVTEAFFGQGTRLTVV.

V usage is TRBV15 and J usage is TRBJ1-2; a weak D match, TRBD1 (5 bases). The CDR3 totals 17 residues. Per germline, CDR1 LNHNV and CDR2 YYDKDF (reference sequence). Trimming cost V 0 bases and J 3 bases, with 17 bases left between them. This CDR3 is CATSRDFPGWDYYGYTF. CDR3 bases: TGTGCCACCAGCAGAGATTTCCCAGGATGGGACTACTATGGCTACACCTTC.

CDR3 sequence: CASSLGTGLGTDTQYF. The CDR3 region has the DNA TGTGCCAGCAGCTTAGGGACAGGGCTCGGCACAGATACGCAGTATTTT. The rearrangement links TRBV7-8 to TRBJ2-3, with 8 bases that match TRBD1. J gave up 1 base and V 1 base, and 4 bases lay outside the gene matches. Germline CDR1 is SGHVS and CDR2 is FQNEAQ. The CDR3 consists of 16 residues.

V is TRBV2 and J is TRBJ2-7; TRBD2 matches at 10 bases. This CDR3 comprises 13 residues. Germline CDR1 is SNHLY and CDR2 is FYNNEI. The V and J ends lost 1 base and 9 bases, in that order; junction bases with no gene match: 3. Here the CDR3 DNA reads TGTGCCAGCAGTGAAGGGAGCGGGGGGGTGCAGTACTTC. Translation gives CASSEGSGGVQYF.

The chain links TRBV19 to TRBJ2-2; 8 bases align to TRBD1. The CDR3 sequence is 14 residues long. Trimming at V came to 7 bases and at J to 0 bases, leaving 1 base not matched to a gene. Germline CDR1 reads LNHDA; CDR2 reads SQIVND (reference sequence). The CDR3 spells CASTGGPNTGELFF. CDR3 DNA sequence: TGTGCCAGTACAGGGGGCCCGAACACCGGGGAGCTGTTTTTT. Full variable domain (outside the CDR3, taken from reference TRBV19 and TRBJ2-2): DGGITQSPKYLFRKEGQNVTLSCEQNLNHDAMYWYRQDPGQGLRLIYYSQIVNDFQKGDIAEGYSVSREKKESFPLTVTSAQKNPTAFYLCASTGGPNTGELFFGEGSRLTVL.

The V call is TRBV5-1, the J call TRBJ2-7, with unresolved D. V lost 5 bases and J lost 3, with 15 bases in between. The CDR3 length is 14 residues. Germline V gene data show CDR1 as SGHRS and CDR2 as YFSETQ. The CDR3 DNA sequence: TGCGCCAGCAGTTTGACGGAGACGATCTACGAGCAGTACTTC. The encoded protein is CASSLTETIYEQYF.

The V and J genes are TRBV4-3 and TRBJ1-2; a weak D match, TRBD1 (5 bases). CDR3 length: 15 amino acids. V was trimmed by 1 base and J by 3 bases, leaving 12 bases between them. Germline V gene data show CDR1 as LGHNA and CDR2 as YSLEER. In DNA form, the CDR3 reads TGCGCCAGCAGCCAAGGTCATGGGGGGTACTATGGCTACACCTTC. Encoded protein: CASSQGHGGYYGYTF.

The chain recombines TRBV2 with TRBJ2-7, with D perhaps TRBD1 (6 bases). Trimming pared 8 bases from V and 0 bases from J, leaving 20 bases between. The CDR3 sequence is 16 residues long. CDR1 SNHLY and CDR2 FYNNEI come from the germline V gene. CDR3 sequence reads: CASSRSGGSGSYEQYF. CDR3 nucleotide sequence: TGTGCCAGCTCGCGGAGTGGGGGCTCGGGCTCCTACGAGCAGTACTTC.